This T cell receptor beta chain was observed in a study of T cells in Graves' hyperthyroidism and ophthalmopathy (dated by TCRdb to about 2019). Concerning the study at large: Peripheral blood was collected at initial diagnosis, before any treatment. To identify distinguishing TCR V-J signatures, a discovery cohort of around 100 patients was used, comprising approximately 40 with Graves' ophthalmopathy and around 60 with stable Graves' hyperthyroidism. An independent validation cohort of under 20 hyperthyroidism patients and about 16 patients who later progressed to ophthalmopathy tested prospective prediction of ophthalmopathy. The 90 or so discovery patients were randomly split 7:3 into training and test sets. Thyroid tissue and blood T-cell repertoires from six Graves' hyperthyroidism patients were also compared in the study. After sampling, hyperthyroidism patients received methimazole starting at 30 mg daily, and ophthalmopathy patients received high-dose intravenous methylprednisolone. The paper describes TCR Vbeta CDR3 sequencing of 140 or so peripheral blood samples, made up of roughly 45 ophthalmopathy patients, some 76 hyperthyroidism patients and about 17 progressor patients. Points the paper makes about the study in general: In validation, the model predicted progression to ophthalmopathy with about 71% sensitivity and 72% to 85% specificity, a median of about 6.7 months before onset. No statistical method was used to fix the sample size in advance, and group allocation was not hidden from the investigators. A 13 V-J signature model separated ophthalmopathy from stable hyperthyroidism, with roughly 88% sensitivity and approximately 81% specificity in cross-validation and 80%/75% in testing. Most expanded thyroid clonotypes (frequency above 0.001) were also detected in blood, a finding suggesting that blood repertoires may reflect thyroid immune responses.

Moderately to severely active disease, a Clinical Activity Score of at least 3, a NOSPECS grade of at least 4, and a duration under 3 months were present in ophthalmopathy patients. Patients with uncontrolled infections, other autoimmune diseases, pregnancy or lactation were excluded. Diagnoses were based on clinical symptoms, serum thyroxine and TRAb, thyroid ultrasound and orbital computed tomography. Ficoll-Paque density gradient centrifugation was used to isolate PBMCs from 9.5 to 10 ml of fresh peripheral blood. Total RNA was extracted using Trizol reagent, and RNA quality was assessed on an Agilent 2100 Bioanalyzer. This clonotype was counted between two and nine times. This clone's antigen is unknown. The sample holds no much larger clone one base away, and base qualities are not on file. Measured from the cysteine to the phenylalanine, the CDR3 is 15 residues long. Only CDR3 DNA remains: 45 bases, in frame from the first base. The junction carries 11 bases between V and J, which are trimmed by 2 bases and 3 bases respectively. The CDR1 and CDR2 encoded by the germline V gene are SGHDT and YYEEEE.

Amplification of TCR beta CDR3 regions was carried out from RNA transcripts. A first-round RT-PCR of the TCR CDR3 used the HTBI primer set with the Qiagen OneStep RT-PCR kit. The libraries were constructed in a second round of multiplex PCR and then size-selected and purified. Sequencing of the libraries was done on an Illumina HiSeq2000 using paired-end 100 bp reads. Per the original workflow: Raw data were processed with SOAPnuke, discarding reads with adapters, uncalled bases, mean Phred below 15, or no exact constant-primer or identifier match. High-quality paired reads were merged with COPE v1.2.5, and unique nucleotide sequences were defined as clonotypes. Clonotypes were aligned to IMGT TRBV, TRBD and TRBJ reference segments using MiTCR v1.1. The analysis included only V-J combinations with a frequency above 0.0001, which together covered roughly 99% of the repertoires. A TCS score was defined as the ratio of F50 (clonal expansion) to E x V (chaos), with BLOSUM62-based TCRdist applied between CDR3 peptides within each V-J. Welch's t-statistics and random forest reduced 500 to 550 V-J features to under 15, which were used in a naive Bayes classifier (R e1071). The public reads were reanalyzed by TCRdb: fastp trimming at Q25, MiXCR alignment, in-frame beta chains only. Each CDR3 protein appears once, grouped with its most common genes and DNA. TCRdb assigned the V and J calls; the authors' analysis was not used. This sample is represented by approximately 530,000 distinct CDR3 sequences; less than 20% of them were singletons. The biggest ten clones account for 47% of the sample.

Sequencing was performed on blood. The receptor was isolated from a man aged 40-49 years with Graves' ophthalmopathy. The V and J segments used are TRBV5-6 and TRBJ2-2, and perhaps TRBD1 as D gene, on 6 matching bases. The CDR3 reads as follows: CASSLQGGDTGELFF. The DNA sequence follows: TGTGCCAGCAGCTTACAGGGTGGGGACACCGGGGAGCTGTTTTTT.